The T cell receptor (beta chain) under discussion was sequenced for a study of a mutant IDH1 vaccine in newly diagnosed glioma. For the study at large: Vaccine dosing followed radiotherapy by 4-6 weeks, or accompanied temozolomide cycles. The V12 visit happened in week 35, and the V13 visit happened in week 47.

Study-wide points: Top peripheral T cell clonotype shifts appeared unrelated to pseudoprogression.

The germline V gene has CDR1 SGHTS and CDR2 YDEGEE. V shed 0 bases and J shed 4 bases, with 3 bases lying between them. The CDR3 totals 12 residues. Libraries were prepared by immunoSEQ multiplex PCR; TCRdb keeps only in-frame clonotypes and omits some of them. The sample records about 50,000 clones, roughly four fifths being singletons. Time point here: week 35, safety follow-up. It was 300 ug of mutant IDH1 20-mer peptide that made up each vaccine dose, given with topical imiquimod. The study gave patients eight vaccinations in weeks 1, 3, 5, 7, 11, 15, 19, 23. Points on this clone: No antigen is known for it.

Sample: PBMCs, taken from a glioma patient whose treatment included an IDH1 peptide vaccine. This chain joins TRBV5-8 and TRBJ2-3; D is ambiguous. The TCR comes from a man in his forties with glioma. The CDR3 DNA reads TGTGCCAGCAGCTTGGTGGCAGATACGCAGTATTTT. Encoded protein: CASSLVADTQYF.